These 26 T cell receptor beta chains share one sample of origin, sequenced in a study of cytomegalovirus exposure and HLA in healthy donors. The repertoire was sequenced with immunoSEQ multiplex PCR; TCRdb's copy has only in-frame clones and lacks some. This table has 200,000 or so clones, 84% appearing once. Sequences were obtained from PBMCs. The source is a man aged 18 to 30 in good health and CMV-seropositive.

Concerning this clone itself: Other DNA sequences in this specimen translate into the identical CDR3. The gene calls are TRBV27 and TRBJ2-7; 9 bases are a match to TRBD2. Per germline, CDR1 MNHEY and CDR2 SMNVEV (reference sequence). With 5 bases clipped from V and 3 bases from J, the junction kept 5 bases outside the gene matches. The CDR3 is made up of 14 amino acids. The CDR3 reads CASSLGLAVYEQYF. As DNA, the CDR3 is TGTGCCAGCAGTCTGGGACTAGCAGTCTACGAGCAGTACTTC.

The V gene is TRBV5-3, the J gene TRBJ2-7; D may be TRBD2 (7 bases). TRBV5-3 has ORF status, its function being uncertain. The ends were cut back, 10 bases at V and 6 bases at J, with 14 bases in the middle. There are 11 residues in the CDR3. CDR3 nucleotides: TGTGCCGCCCCGCGGGGGCTCGAGCAGTACTTC. This encodes CAAPRGLEQYF.

CDR3 coding DNA: TGTGCCAGCTCACCCCGGACAGGGACCATCTATGGCTACACCTTC. It encodes CASSPRTGTIYGYTF. The chain uses TRBV18 and TRBJ1-2; 8 bases are a match to TRBD1. CDR1 and CDR2 (germline): KGHSH, LQKENI. This CDR3 contains 15 residues. The ends lost 3 bases at V and 4 bases at J; junction bases unmatched: 7.

This rearrangement joins TRBV10-3 to TRBJ2-2, with 8 bases lining up with TRBD2. Germline trimming cut 0 bases from V and 7 bases from J; bases unmatched to any gene: 4. The CDR3 loop spans 15 amino acids. Germline V gene lookup returns CDR1 ENHRY and CDR2 SYGVKD. The CDR3 reads CAISESSGSDGELFF. The CDR3 nucleotides are TGTGCCATCAGTGAGTCAAGCGGGAGTGACGGGGAGCTGTTTTTT.

The chain is built from TRBV5-1 and TRBJ1-1; D gene uncertain. This CDR3 has 14 amino acids. The V end was cut by 0 bases, the J end by 6 bases, with 12 bases between. The V gene's germline CDR1 is SGHRS and CDR2 YFSETQ. CDR3 protein: CASSLVPGFAEAFF. In DNA, the CDR3 is TGCGCCAGCAGCTTGGTACCGGGGTTCGCTGAAGCTTTCTTT.

The chain uses TRBV7-2 and TRBJ1-1, with a possible D match to TRBD1 (5 bases). Germline V lookup: CDR1 SGHTA, CDR2 FQGNSA. CDR3 length: 14 amino acids. Trimming stripped 2 bases from V and 1 base from J, with 8 bases between. CDR3 loop: CASSLLQENTEAFF. As DNA, the CDR3 is TGTGCCAGCAGCTTACTACAGGAGAACACTGAAGCTTTCTTT.

In the case of this clone: The junction departs from germline at one end; a sequencing error may be responsible. The CDR3 coding sequence is TGTGCCAGCAGCATAGCGGGAGCGCCCCACTACGAGCAGTACTTC. As protein: CASSIAGAPHYEQYF. This chain joins TRBV7-8 and TRBJ2-7; 9 nucleotides align to TRBD2. This CDR3 comprises 15 residues. Germline V gene sequence: CDR1 SGHVS, CDR2 FQNEAQ.

Only one count was recorded for this clone. The chain employs TRBV9 and TRBJ2-7; unclear D gene. Germline CDR1 reads SGDLS; CDR2 reads YYNGEE. The length of the CDR3 is 13 residues. Trimming shortened V by 0 bases and J by 6 bases, and 10 bases separated the two germline ends. CDR3: CASSVGPPLEQYF. As DNA, the CDR3 is TGTGCCAGCAGCGTAGGGCCGCCTCTCGAGCAGTACTTC.

The chain combines TRBV28 with TRBJ1-1, with D uncertain. Germline values: CDR1 MDHEN, CDR2 SYDVKM. The CDR3 has 14 residues. V gave up 3 bases and J gave up 0 bases, with 8 bases separating them. The CDR3 sequence: CASSLRGLNTEAFF. CDR3 sequence (DNA): TGTGCCAGCAGTTTGCGAGGGCTGAACACTGAAGCTTTCTTT.

The rearrangement links TRBV9 to TRBJ1-4; D is perhaps TRBD1 (5 bases). Trimming stripped 4 bases from V and 7 bases from J, with 14 bases between. Germline loops: CDR1 SGDLS, CDR2 YYNGEE. CDR3 length: 14 residues. CDR3 amino acids: CASSPSGGFEKLFF. The CDR3, as DNA: TGTGCCAGCAGCCCCTCGGGGGGTTTTGAAAAACTGTTTTTT.

The V call is TRBV19, the J call TRBJ1-5; no reliable D call. Per germline, CDR1 LNHDA and CDR2 SQIVND (reference sequence). Trimming pared 8 bases from V and 0 bases from J, leaving 11 bases between. The CDR3 length is 14 residues. The CDR3 DNA follows: TGTGCCAGTGTCCATTCCTATAGCAATCAGCCCCAGCATTTT. Amino acids: CASVHSYSNQPQHF.

The chain is built from TRBV7-9 and TRBJ1-1; 7 bases agree with TRBD1. V was clipped by 5 bases and J by 2 bases; unmatched bases: 11. This CDR3 contains 16 residues. The germline V gene encodes CDR1 SEHNR and CDR2 FQNEAQ (reference sequence). The CDR3 spells CASSKGTGTENTEAFF. CDR3 bases: TGTGCCAGCAGCAAAGGGACCGGGACAGAAAACACTGAAGCTTTCTTT.

This rearrangement joins TRBV5-1 to TRBJ2-7; 11 positions agree with TRBD2. Germline values: CDR1 SGHRS, CDR2 YFSETQ. Germline trimming cut 0 bases from V and 5 bases from J; bases unmatched to any gene: 4. The CDR3 has 15 residues. CDR3 protein: CASSLGLAGLNEQYF. The CDR3 DNA reads TGCGCCAGCAGCTTGGGACTAGCGGGGCTCAACGAGCAGTACTTC.

V and J are TRBV2 and TRBJ1-2, with a possible D match to TRBD1 (5 bases). Germline V gives CDR1 SNHLY, CDR2 FYNNEI. V gave up 3 bases and J gave up 8 bases, with 13 bases separating them. The CDR3 covers 13 residues. CDR3 loop: CASSEGGSWGYTF. CDR3 in DNA: TGTGCCAGCAGTGAGGGGGGAAGCTGGGGCTACACCTTC.

The J gene is TRBJ2-1, the V gene TRBV9; D ambiguous. V lost 1 base and J 4 bases, leaving 9 bases between the germline ends. The CDR3 runs 14 residues. Germline CDR1 is SGDLS and CDR2 is YYNGEE. Here the CDR3 DNA reads TGTGCCAGCAGCGTAAGCAATCTTTACAATGAGCAGTTCTTC. Translating it yields CASSVSNLYNEQFF.

This chain joins TRBV27 and TRBJ2-7, with 8 bases aligning to TRBD1. V lost 4 bases, J lost 7 bases, and 12 bases stayed unmatched. The germline V gene encodes CDR1 MNHEY and CDR2 SMNVEV (reference sequence). This CDR3 contains 15 residues. The CDR3 loop is CASSSRRGPSFEQYF. CDR3 DNA sequence: TGTGCCAGCAGTTCACGCAGGGGGCCTTCCTTTGAGCAGTACTTC.

This chain joins TRBV6-5 and TRBJ2-7; D possibly corresponds to TRBD1 (5 bases). Per the germline V gene, CDR1 is MNHEY and CDR2 is SVGAGI. The CDR3 loop spans 14 amino acids. V lost 0 bases and J lost 3, with 9 bases in between. The CDR3 reads CASSYSPGHYEQYF. In DNA, the CDR3 is TGTGCCAGCAGTTACTCGCCAGGGCACTACGAGCAGTACTTC.

The chain joins TRBV7-9 to TRBJ2-3; TRBD2 might be the D (6 bases). CDR1 and CDR2 from the germline V gene are SEHNR and FQNEAQ (reference sequence). Trimming cost V 5 bases and J 2 bases, with 14 bases left between them. CDR3 size: 15 residues. The CDR3 DNA reads TGTGCCAGCAGCCATCCTCGGGACTCCACAGATACGCAGTATTTT. Protein: CASSHPRDSTDTQYF.

The chain employs TRBV6-1 and TRBJ2-2, with D unresolved. Between the trimmed V and J ends, which lost 3 bases and 4 bases, there was a span of 9 bases. The CDR3 spans 14 residues. Germline CDR1 reads MNHNS; CDR2 reads SASEGT. CDR3 DNA sequence: TGTGCCAGCAGTGATAGACTTTCCACCGGGGAGCTGTTTTTT. This translates into CASSDRLSTGELFF.

This chain connects TRBV28 to TRBJ2-7, with D tentatively TRBD2 (5 bases). The CDR3 loop spans 13 amino acids. Germline-derived CDR1 and CDR2 are MDHEN and SYDVKM. The V and J ends lost 5 bases and 0 bases respectively, with 8 bases between them. CDR3: CASSPTSSYEQYF. The CDR3 DNA reads TGTGCCAGCAGTCCCACTAGCTCCTACGAGCAGTACTTC.

The chain recombines TRBV11-2 with TRBJ1-4; D call uncertain. V lost 5 bases to trimming and J lost 8 bases, with 18 bases between them. Germline V gives CDR1 SGHAT, CDR2 FQNNGV. CDR3 length equals 15 residues. For the CDR3, the DNA is TGTGCCAGCAGCCCGCGGTCCACTGTCGGAGAAAAACTGTTTTTT. Translation gives CASSPRSTVGEKLFF.

The chain employs TRBV5-1 and TRBJ2-7; D is perhaps TRBD1 (5 bases). The CDR3 spans 14 residues. Trimming took off 4 bases at V and 6 bases at J, with 17 bases between the two ends. In germline, CDR1 is SGHRS, CDR2 YFSETQ. The CDR3 loop is CASSLRPGQGEQYF. In DNA, the CDR3 is TGCGCCAGCAGCCTACGTCCCGGCCAGGGCGAGCAGTACTTC.

V and J are TRBV7-2 and TRBJ1-1; TRBD1 is a possible D gene (5 bases). Germline values: CDR1 SGHTA, CDR2 FQGNSA. The CDR3 covers 16 residues. The V gene lost 1 base and the J gene lost 1 base, with 13 bases spanning the gap. CDR3 sequence reads: CASSLEGRIGNTEAFF. CDR3 bases: TGTGCCAGCAGCTTAGAGGGGAGGATTGGGAACACTGAAGCTTTCTTT.

V and J are TRBV4-2 and TRBJ2-1; 8 positions agree with TRBD2. Germline assignment: CDR1 LGHNA and CDR2 YNFKEQ. CDR3 length: 15 amino acids. J was trimmed by 10 bases and V by 0 bases; bases with no gene match: 8. CDR3 coding DNA: TGTGCCAGCAGCCAAGATATGGTAGCGGGGCCGGAGCAGTTCTTC. It is translated as CASSQDMVAGPEQFF.

This chain joins TRBV9 and TRBJ2-3; 10 nucleotides agree with TRBD2. The CDR3 is 15 amino acids. The V and J ends lost 2 bases and 3 bases, in that order; junction bases with no gene match: 3. CDR1 is SGDLS, CDR2 YYNGEE, per germline. The CDR3 nucleotides are TGTGCCAGCAGCGTTAGCGGGAGGCCTACAGATACGCAGTATTTT. It is translated as CASSVSGRPTDTQYF.

The V call is TRBV25-1, the J call TRBJ2-7, with D perhaps TRBD1 (5 bases). Between the trimmed V and J ends, which lost 8 bases and 2 bases, there was a span of 16 bases. Germline values: CDR1 MGHDK, CDR2 SYGVNS. The CDR3 extends over 14 amino acids. The CDR3: CASSTGLGAYEQYF. CDR3 bases: TGTGCCAGCTCCACAGGTCTTGGGGCCTACGAGCAGTACTTC.